This entry describes one T cell receptor (beta chain). The count of this clone is one. It lacks a known antigen. An end of the junction does not agree with germline; a read error may underlie this. This record belongs to a study of shared clonotypes between healthy human individuals (dated by TCRdb to between 2020 and 2021). With respect to the entire study: Three men and two women, aged 18 to 49 years, made up the cohort. Per donor, three plates each were used for CD4 naive and CD4 memory, two for CD8 naive, and one for CD8 memory. Different laboratories and diverse techniques were used to prepare libraries and sequence TCR repertoires, to increase sequencing depth and limit assay-specific biases. Blood TCR repertoires of 5 or 6 healthy adults were deeply sequenced to estimate repertoire size and the extent of clonotype sharing between individuals. Leukapheresis yielded between about 0.9 and 9.5 billion PBMCs per donor.

CD8 naive samples were CD45RO-negative cells positively selected for CCR7, giving a CD45RA+CCR7+ population that excluded TemRA cells. The donors were healthy, HIV-negative adults who had no recently reported acute infections or vaccinations. Only Caucasian adults living in Nashville, Tennessee, USA were represented among the donors. After blood collection by leukapheresis, PBMCs were isolated using Ficoll-Histopaque density gradient centrifugation and then cryopreserved in the vapor phase of liquid nitrogen. Purity and quantity of every magnetically sorted T cell population were checked by analytical flow cytometry. Genomic DNA was isolated from each sorted fraction and quantified by UV absorbance on a Nanodrop 2000c. Beyond this particular receptor, the publication reports: When several donors were compared, the shared fraction of clonotypes was 5% to 6.5% for naive CD4, more than 3% for naive CD8, about 2.4% for memory CD4, and 0.3% to 0.5% for memory CD8. Rarefaction of sorted-subset datasets indicated incomplete sequencing despite the large sequencing depth. Pairwise subsampling indicated that sequencing depth was expected to affect the degree of clonotype sharing among donors. The small number of donors limited the genetic and exposure-history diversity represented. Sampling was restricted to blood, and TCR repertoires in tissues likely differ from the TCR repertoires found in blood. Naive subsets generally had larger estimated clonotype richness than memory subsets. Compared with non-shared clonotypes, the clonotypes found in all four sorted-subset donors had higher generation probabilities.

TCR CDR3 regions were amplified from genomic DNA by multiplex PCR using the deep immunoSEQ assay. Genomic DNA extracted from each cell subset was distributed evenly over all wells of several immunoSEQ 96-well plates, and each plate served as one replicate. For sorted subsets, about 220 ng of genomic DNA, equivalent to roughly 30,000 T cell genomes, went into each replicate PCR. Purified libraries were quantified with a Qubit 3.0 fluorometer, sized on a Bioanalyzer 2100, and re-quantified with the KAPA Library Quantification kit. Each immunoSEQ 96-well plate was sequenced on its own single-read 150-cycle Illumina NextSeq 550 flow cell. The study's processing was this. Because the immunoSEQ output held only junctional sequences and lacked quality scores, the filtering could not match the filtering applied to full-length reads. To assign V/J genes and CDR3, sequences were annotated using PyIR, a Python wrapper for IgBLAST v1.9, with IMGT germline references. Reads were filtered out if the reads had weak V/J assignments (E-value above 1e-6), no CDR3, stop codons, out-of-frame junctions, or ambiguous translated residues. V3J clonotypes were defined as sequences sharing an identical inferred V gene, J gene, and CDR3 amino acid sequence. The percentage overlap between two repertoires was calculated by dividing the number of shared unique clonotypes by the size of the smaller repertoire. RTK rarefaction, the Chao1 estimator, and Recon v2.1 estimates of unobserved clonotypes were used to assess repertoire richness. For all TCRbeta clonotypes obtained by the gDNA method from a handful of donors, generation probabilities were computed with OLGA. What TCRdb holds here is the immuneACCESS table cut down to in-frame rearrangements. Part of the clones is not present; checked against another copy, under half of the missing clones reflect an unresolved V gene, and the others are unexplained. Clonal size and the V and J genes are those of that table, whereas D and trimming came from the DNA. The sample table contains just over 2,000,000 clones; only one count was recorded for about 95% of them. The leading ten clones occupy 0.9% to 1.4% of the sample.

Sequences MGHDK (CDR1) and SYGVNS (CDR2) are obtained from the germline V gene. CDR3 length: 12 amino acids, cysteine to phenylalanine. Only the CDR3 DNA stays, 36 bases, in frame from base 1. Sequencing was performed on naive CD8+ T cells sorted from blood. This sample's cell subset or site label indicates: CD45RA+CCR7+. The TCR originated in a man between 18 and 35 years old in good health. Recombination linked TRBV25-1 to TRBJ2-7, with TRBD1 tentatively as D gene (6 bases match). The CDR3 region has the sequence CASSEPGGRIGF. The DNA is as follows: TGTGCCAGCAGTGAACCTGGGGGCAGAATAGGCTTC.